This T cell receptor (beta chain) derives from a study of cytomegalovirus exposure and HLA in healthy donors. Study observations and caveats: An apparent linkage of common viral pathogens to several of the most significant clusters emerged in a later analysis.

Primers: 60 Vbeta forward and 13 Jbeta reverse. Using immunoSEQ multiplex PCR, the repertoire was profiled, and TCRdb retains in-frame clones only, with some absent. The sample holds under 250,000 clones, around 76% seen once. On this clone itself: What it recognizes is unknown.

CDR1 and CDR2 from the germline V gene are SEHNR and FQNEAQ (reference sequence). V trimming: 4 bases; J trimming: 3 bases; junction bases outside the gene matches: 6. This CDR3 is built from 15 residues. The TCR was taken from a man in his forties in good health and CMV-seropositive. Sequences were obtained from PBMCs. This chain connects TRBV7-9 to TRBJ2-1; 7 bases match TRBD2. CDR3 DNA sequence: TGTGCCAGCAGCTCGGGGGGTGTCGGCTACAATGAGCAGTTCTTC. This translates into CASSSGGVGYNEQFF.